Following are 30 T cell receptor beta chains from one sample sequenced in a study of T-cell reconstitution after alpha-beta-depleted transplantation in children. The authors prepared the TCRbeta library with unique molecular identifiers. TCRdb redid the calling of the PCR reads with MiXCR, one entry per CDR3 protein. The table shows around 370,000 distinct CDR3 sequences, with about a sixth occurring only once. Sequencing was performed on PBMCs, mostly from graft donor cells, taken 360 days after TCRalphabeta/CD19-depleted stem cell transplant. These receptors all stem from a male patient aged 2-15 years who had a stem cell transplant for acute lymphoblastic leukemia, so the T cells may come from the graft donor.

This clonotype appeared a few times. The gene calls are TRBV10-3 and TRBJ2-3, with D maybe TRBD1 (6 bases). V was pared by 0 bases and J by 1 base, with 14 bases between. From germline, CDR1 is ENHRY and CDR2 SYGVKD. The CDR3 extends over 17 amino acids. The CDR3 nucleotides are TGTGCCATCAGTGAGTCGCCGGGACACGGTGGCACAGATACGCAGTATTTT. It encodes CAISESPGHGGTDTQYF.

This clonotype was observed at least ten times. V and J are TRBV27 and TRBJ1-1, with D possibly being TRBD1 (6 bases). The germline CDR1 and CDR2 sequences are MNHEY and SMNVEV (reference sequence). Trimming stripped 6 bases from V and 1 base from J, with 12 bases between. The CDR3 has 14 amino acids. The CDR3 nucleotides are TGTGCCAGCAGGCGATGGGGACAGAACACTGAAGCTTTCTTT. Encoded protein: CASRRWGQNTEAFF.

This clonotype has ten or more counts. The gene calls are TRBV20-1 and TRBJ2-1, with 11 bases identical to TRBD2. The ends lost 1 base at V and 9 bases at J; junction bases unmatched: 5. The CDR3 totals 14 residues. Germline V lookup: CDR1 DFQATT, CDR2 SNEGSKA (reference sequence). The CDR3 DNA follows: TGCAGTGCTAGAGGCCTAGCGGGAGGATTTGAGCAGTTCTTC. It is translated as CSARGLAGGFEQFF.

The gene calls are TRBV28 and TRBJ2-5, with D possibly being TRBD1 or TRBD2 (5 bases each). V dropped 5 bases and J dropped 5 bases, with 27 bases sitting between them. Germline V gene lookup returns CDR1 MDHEN and CDR2 SYDVKM. This CDR3 has 18 amino acids. The CDR3 sequence: CASSTIMGVGSLGETQYF. CDR3 nucleotides: TGTGCCAGCAGTACCATTATGGGGGTAGGATCCCTTGGGGAGACCCAGTACTTC.

The CDR3 is CSASSRAEQFF. CDR3 nucleotides: TGCAGTGCTAGTAGTAGGGCGGAGCAGTTCTTC. The chain recombines TRBV20-1 with TRBJ2-1; D is ambiguous. The CDR3 sequence is 11 residues long. Between the trimmed V and J ends, which lost 3 bases and 10 bases, there was a span of 10 bases. In germline, CDR1 is DFQATT, CDR2 SNEGSKA (reference sequence).

The table lists this clonotype with many counts. The chain couples TRBV6-2 or TRBV6-3 to TRBJ2-5, with D perhaps matching TRBD1 (5 bases). Trimming pared 6 bases from V and 2 bases from J, leaving 13 bases between. CDR1 is MNHEY, CDR2 SVGEGT, per germline. CDR3 size: 14 residues. CDR3 nucleotides: TGTGCCAGCAGCTCCCTCAGGGTACAAGAGACCCAGTACTTC. Its translation: CASSSLRVQETQYF.

V and J are TRBV5-1 and TRBJ2-7; no definite D call. The CDR3 contains 12 residues. V was shortened by 1 base and J by 9 bases, with 11 bases between the two germline ends. The germline CDR1 and CDR2 sequences are SGHRS and YFSETQ. As DNA, the CDR3 is TGCGCCAGCAGCTTGAGTGGGCTAGGGCAGTACTTC. The encoded protein is CASSLSGLGQYF.

The chain recombines TRBV7-9 with TRBJ2-1; possibly TRBD2 for D (6 bases). CDR1 and CDR2 from the germline V gene are SEHNR and FQNEAQ (reference sequence). The CDR3 contains 17 residues. The germline V and J ends were trimmed by 2 bases and 3 bases, with 17 bases remaining between them. The CDR3 here is CASSLPRGGHHYNEQFF. The CDR3 DNA follows: TGTGCCAGCAGCTTACCCCGGGGAGGCCACCACTACAATGAGCAGTTCTTC.

This clonotype was detected only a few times. The rearrangement links TRBV6-1 to TRBJ2-1, with 8 bases lining up with TRBD2. Germline V gene sequence: CDR1 MNHNS, CDR2 SASEGT. Germline trimming cut 6 bases from V and 6 bases from J; bases unmatched to any gene: 10. The CDR3 is made up of 15 amino acids. The CDR3 nucleotides read TGTGCCAGCAGGGGAGCGGGAGTTGAGGGCAATGAGCAGTTCTTC. Translation: CASRGAGVEGNEQFF.

At least ten counts were recorded for this clonotype. A much larger clone lies a single base off, so this may be a read error. The rearrangement joins TRBV12-3 or TRBV12-4 to TRBJ2-2; D ambiguous. Trimming removed 3 bases from V and 6 bases from J, with 2 bases in between. This CDR3 is 11 amino acids long. This chain's CDR3 is CASSFPGELFF. DNA of the CDR3: TGTGCCAGCAGTTTTCCCGGGGAGCTGTTTTTT.

This clonotype was seen a few times. This chain links TRBV13 with TRBJ2-1; TRBD1 agrees at 7 bases. Germline assignment: CDR1 PRHDT and CDR2 FYEKMQ (reference sequence). V lost 2 bases, J lost 8 bases, and 12 bases stayed unmatched. The CDR3 consists of 16 residues. The CDR3, as DNA: TGTGCCAGCAGCTTAATTAGTAGGGGGCCCCGCGATGAGCAGTTCTTC. This gives the protein CASSLISRGPRDEQFF.

This clonotype was seen only a few times. V is TRBV20-1 and J is TRBJ2-5, with TRBD1 matching 10 bases. Germline CDR1 DFQATT, CDR2 SNEGSKA (reference sequence). The CDR3 is 14 amino acids. Unmatched junction bases numbered 5, after V lost 5 bases and J lost 2 bases. Written as DNA, the CDR3 is TGCAGTGCTCATGGGGACAGGGGACAAGAGACCCAGTACTTC. As protein: CSAHGDRGQETQYF.

This clonotype came up many times. The rearrangement joins TRBV27 to TRBJ1-5; tentative D call: TRBD1 (5 bases). This CDR3 contains 15 residues. Trimming took 2 bases from V and 0 from J, leaving 8 bases between them. The germline gives CDR1 MNHEY, CDR2 SMNVEV (reference sequence). CDR3 protein: CASSLVGGSNQPQHF. In DNA, the CDR3 is TGTGCCAGCAGTTTAGTCGGGGGTAGCAATCAGCCCCAGCATTTT.

The chain is built from TRBV7-3 and TRBJ2-1; D is perhaps TRBD2 (6 bases). V lost 8 bases and J lost 8, with 16 bases in between. CDR3 length equals 13 residues. Germline assignment: CDR1 SGHTA and CDR2 FQGTGA. The chain's CDR3 is CASGREREDEQFF. The CDR3 nucleotides read TGTGCCAGCGGTCGGGAGAGGGAGGATGAGCAGTTCTTC.

Ten or more counts support this clonotype. This chain links TRBV4-3 with TRBJ2-7, with no clear D. The V end lost 1 base, the J end lost 4 bases, and 8 bases lay between the germline ends. The CDR3 runs to 13 residues. Germline CDR1 LGHNA, CDR2 YSLEER. The CDR3 region is CASSQGPGYEQYF. CDR3 DNA sequence: TGCGCCAGCAGCCAAGGACCCGGGTACGAGCAGTACTTC.

This clonotype was seen a few times. The genes are TRBV12-3 or TRBV12-4 and TRBJ1-5; the D gene is possibly TRBD1 (6 bases). The CDR3 spans 14 residues. V gave up 1 base and J gave up 11 bases, with 15 bases separating them. CDR3 DNA sequence: TGTGCCAGCAGTTTAGACAGGGTCGAGAACACCCAGCATTTT. Protein sequence: CASSLDRVENTQHF.

The chain is built from TRBV4-3 and TRBJ2-1; D possibly corresponds to TRBD2 (5 bases). The CDR3 runs 14 residues. Trimming shortened V by 2 bases and J by 9 bases, and 14 bases separated the two germline ends. Germline V CDR1 and CDR2: LGHNA, YSLEER. CDR3 coding DNA: TGCGCCAGCAGCCAATATGGCGCGGGCGGTGAGCAGTTCTTC. Amino acids: CASSQYGAGGEQFF.

The CDR3 coding sequence is TGCGCCAGCAGCCAAGACTCGGCAGAGCAGTACTTC. Translated, it gives CASSQDSAEQYF. The rearrangement links TRBV4-1 to TRBJ2-7, with unresolved D. Trimming took off 0 bases at V and 7 bases at J, with 7 bases between the two ends. Germline-derived CDR1 and CDR2 are MGHRA and YSYEKL. The CDR3 is 12 residues long.

This clonotype has only a few counts. This chain joins TRBV12-3 or TRBV12-4 and TRBJ2-1; D unresolved. The V gene lost 5 bases and the J gene lost 9 bases, with 11 bases spanning the gap. CDR3 length equals 12 residues. CDR3 DNA sequence: TGTGCCAGCAGTGAAACCTGGGGTGAGCAGTTCTTC. The encoded protein is CASSETWGEQFF.

This clonotype was seen only a few times. The chain recombines TRBV12-3 or TRBV12-4 with TRBJ2-5; TRBD2 might be the D (6 bases). This CDR3 has 13 amino acids. Trimming left V 3 bases short and J 7 bases short, with 12 bases between. The CDR3 reads CASSFGGERTQYF. CDR3 bases: TGTGCCAGCAGTTTTGGCGGGGAACGGACCCAGTACTTC.

This chain links TRBV10-3 with TRBJ1-5, with 7 bases lining up with TRBD1. The junction had 5 bases not matched to a gene; V was cut back by 4 bases and J by 5 bases. In germline, CDR1 is ENHRY, CDR2 SYGVKD. This CDR3 contains 14 residues. CDR3 amino acids: CAISADRNYQPQHF. CDR3 nucleotide sequence: TGTGCCATCAGTGCGGACAGGAATTATCAGCCCCAGCATTTT.

The V call is TRBV27, the J call TRBJ2-5, with D possibly TRBD1 on 5 matching bases. CDR3 size: 13 residues. The V gene lost 4 bases and the J gene lost 5 bases, with 11 bases spanning the gap. CDR1 is MNHEY and CDR2 is SMNVEV in the germline V gene (reference sequence). The CDR3 here is CASSYKKGETQYF. Written as DNA, the CDR3 is TGTGCCAGCAGTTACAAAAAGGGGGAGACCCAGTACTTC.

Many counts were recorded for this clonotype. This chain connects TRBV29-1 to TRBJ2-7; D call uncertain. This CDR3 comprises 12 residues. V lost 5 bases and J 0 bases, leaving 8 bases between the germline ends. Germline-derived CDR1 and CDR2 are SQVTM and ANQGSEA. As DNA, the CDR3 is TGCAGCGTTCGGGTGGGCTCCTACGAGCAGTACTTC. Protein: CSVRVGSYEQYF.

This chain joins TRBV20-1 and TRBJ2-3; D perhaps matches TRBD2 (6 bases). CDR1 is DFQATT, CDR2 SNEGSKA, per germline (reference sequence). Trimming removed 5 bases at V and 5 bases at J, with 17 bases between. This CDR3 has 14 residues. The CDR3 here is CSARSGERGDTQYF. The DNA for the CDR3 is TGCAGTGCTCGGTCGGGAGAACGGGGAGATACGCAGTATTTT.

The chain recombines TRBV18 with TRBJ2-1; D could derive from TRBD1 or TRBD2 (5 bases each). Deletions cut 8 bases from V and 5 bases from J, with 19 bases between. The CDR3 totals 15 residues. Looked up from germline, CDR1 is KGHSH and CDR2 is LQKENI. The DNA for the CDR3 is TGTGCCAGCCACAAACCGGGACCCGCGGACAATGAGCAGTTCTTC. This gives the protein CASHKPGPADNEQFF.

This chain links TRBV12-3 or TRBV12-4 with TRBJ2-7; D remains unclear. This CDR3 contains 13 residues. Trimming stripped 8 bases from V and 1 base from J, with 12 bases between. The DNA of the CDR3 is TGTGCCAGCGCCGTCGTGGTATCCTACGAGCAGTACTTC. It yields the protein CASAVVVSYEQYF.

The chain joins TRBV4-2 to TRBJ2-5; TRBD2 agrees at 7 bases. The CDR3 has 16 amino acids. The germline CDR1 and CDR2 sequences are LGHNA and YNFKEQ. The ends lost 6 bases at V and 1 base at J; junction bases unmatched: 11. CDR3 amino acids: CASSRSGASPQETQYF. Written as DNA, the CDR3 is TGTGCCAGCAGTCGCAGCGGGGCGTCACCCCAAGAGACCCAGTACTTC.

This clonotype was counted at least ten times. The V and J genes are TRBV4-3 and TRBJ2-1; 11 nucleotides agree with TRBD2. V lost 1 base to trimming and J lost 0 bases; unmatched junction nucleotides: 2. The CDR3 is 17 amino acids. Germline V lookup: CDR1 LGHNA, CDR2 YSLEER. CDR3 region: CASSQALAGGSYNEQFF. CDR3 nucleotide sequence: TGCGCCAGCAGCCAAGCCCTAGCGGGAGGCTCCTACAATGAGCAGTTCTTC.

The chain is built from TRBV7-6 and TRBJ2-5; D possibly uses TRBD1 or TRBD2 (5 bases each). The CDR3 is 17 residues long. Trimming shortened V by 1 base and J by 7 bases, and 22 bases separated the two germline ends. Germline V CDR1 and CDR2: SGHVS, FNYEAQ. For the CDR3, the DNA is TGTGCCAGCAGCTTAGGCGACCGGGACCAAGGCATCGTGACCCAGTACTTC. Its translation: CASSLGDRDQGIVTQYF. The full variable domain, completed using reference TRBV7-6 and TRBJ2-5, is GAGVSQSPRYKVTKRGQDVALRCDPISGHVSLYWYRQALGQGPEFLTYFNYEAQQDKSGLPNDRFSAERPEGSISTLTIQRTEQRDSAMYRCASSLGDRDQGIVTQYFGPGTRLLVL.

The V call is TRBV12-3 or TRBV12-4, the J call TRBJ2-2; 7 nucleotides line up with TRBD1. The CDR3 totals 16 residues. V shed 5 bases and J 6 bases; nucleotides not matched to a gene: 12. The CDR3, as DNA: TGTGCCAGCAGTGGGCCGGGAACAGGGGACGCCGGGGAGCTGTTTTTT. This encodes CASSGPGTGDAGELFF.